The rows below give T cell receptor beta chains drawn from one sample of a study of blood T cell repertoires in COVID-19. The method was immunoSEQ multiplex PCR; TCRdb's version includes in-frame clones alone and lacks a portion of them. The repertoire includes under 300,000 clones, roughly 90% of them detected once, and about 0.94% sits in the top ten. Sample: peripheral blood. The origin of the receptors is a woman aged 40 to 50 who had recovered from COVID-19. CDR3s include the opening cysteine and the closing phenylalanine or tryptophan. Fields, in order: clone size, D gene, V gene, J gene, CDR3 DNA, CDR3 protein. A D gene is named only where the DNA matches it firmly. Expanded clones are given a class, and other clones once, few, many or no size at all.

.,TRBD2,TRBV11-2,TRBJ2-7,TGTGCCAGCAGCTTGGCGGGGGGCTCCTACGAGCAGTACTTC,CASSLAGGSYEQYF
.,TRBD2,TRBV10-3,TRBJ2-7,TGTGCCATCAGATGGACTAGTTCGTCCTACGAGCAGTACTTC,CAIRWTSSSYEQYF
once,TRBD2,TRBV27,TRBJ2-7,TGTGCCAGCAGTTGGACTAGCGGGACGTCAGCCACCTACGAGCAGTACTTC,CASSWTSGTSATYEQYF
.,.,TRBV19,TRBJ2-5,TGTGCCAGTAGTATGGCCCTCCAAGAGACCCAGTACTTC,CASSMALQETQYF
.,TRBD2,TRBV24-1,TRBJ2-1,TGTGCCACCAGTGATGCCACTAGCGGGTCGTACAATGAGCAGTTCTTC,CATSDATSGSYNEQFF
once,.,TRBV5-4,TRBJ2-3,TGTGCCAGCAGCAACGGGAGAACAGATACGCAGTATTTT,CASSNGRTDTQYF
.,.,TRBV5-4,TRBJ1-2,TGTGCCAGCAGCTTGGTAGAGGTATATGGCTACACCTTC,CASSLVEVYGYTF
.,.,TRBV12-3/TRBV12-4,TRBJ2-4,TGTGCCAGCAGTTTCATAGGGGAAGGCATTCAGTACTTC,CASSFIGEGIQYF
.,.,TRBV4-1,TRBJ2-1,TGCGCCAGCAGCCAATCAGGCAGGGGCTTTTACAATGAGCAGTTCTTC,CASSQSGRGFYNEQFF
.,TRBD2,TRBV19,TRBJ2-1,TGTGCCAGCGGGACTAGCGGGAGAAATGAGCAGTTCTTC,CASGTSGRNEQFF
.,TRBD1,TRBV18,TRBJ1-2,TGTGCCAGCTCACCACCGGGACAGGGAGGCTATGGCTACACCTTC,CASSPPGQGGYGYTF
.,TRBD1,TRBV5-4,TRBJ2-3,TGTGCCAGCAGCAGGGACAGGGGAAGCACAGATACGCAGTATTTT,CASSRDRGSTDTQYF
.,TRBD1,TRBV29-1,TRBJ2-7,TGCAGCGCTCGACAGGGCTACGAGCAGTACTTC,CSARQGYEQYF
.,TRBD2,TRBV27,TRBJ2-1,TGTGCCAGCAGTTTACGGCCCCGACTAGCGGGAGGGAATGAGCAGTTCTTC,CASSLRPRLAGGNEQFF
.,TRBD2,TRBV7-9,TRBJ2-1,TGTGCCAGCAGCTACCCGGGTAGCGGGCTCAATGAGCAGTTCTTC,CASSYPGSGLNEQFF
.,.,TRBV12-5,TRBJ1-2,TGTGCTAGTGGTTTGGTACTGGCGGGGGGCTACACCTTC,CASGLVLAGGYTF
.,TRBD2,TRBV11-2,TRBJ2-5,TGTGCCAGCAGCGGGGAGGGACTGCAAGAGAAGGCCCAGTACTTC,CASSGEGLQEKAQYF
.,.,TRBV5-1,TRBJ2-7,TGCGCCAGCAGCGCGGGACAGATCGAATCCTACGAGCAGTACTTC,CASSAGQIESYEQYF
.,TRBD2,TRBV28,TRBJ2-7,TGTGCCAACAGCTTATTCCAGCACGGGGGGGAGCAGTACTTC,CANSLFQHGGEQYF
.,TRBD1,TRBV5-8,TRBJ2-4,TGTGCCAGCAGCGCGACAGGGCAGAACATTCAGTACTTC,CASSATGQNIQYF
.,TRBD1,TRBV19,TRBJ1-6,TGTGCCAGTAGTATAGGCGGGACAGGGGGCCCCGAGTCCCTCCACTTT,CASSIGGTGGPESLHF
.,TRBD2,TRBV3-1/TRBV3-2,TRBJ2-1,TGTGCCAGCAGCCCACTAGCGGGGTCCTACAATGAGCAGTTCTTC,CASSPLAGSYNEQFF
.,.,TRBV27,TRBJ1-5,TGTGCCACCTGGGGAGGGGTTGGTCAGCCCCAGCATTTT,CATWGGVGQPQHF
.,.,TRBV6-4,TRBJ2-1,TGTGCCAGCAGTGAAACAGGGACATACAATGAGCAGTTCTTC,CASSETGTYNEQFF
.,TRBD2,TRBV13,TRBJ2-7,TGTGCCAGCAGCGGAACCGGGACTAGCGGCTACGAGCAGTACTTC,CASSGTGTSGYEQYF
.,.,TRBV24-1,TRBJ2-1,TGTGCCACCAGTGATTTGCCTAGCAGGAGCTCCTACAATGAGCAGTTCTTC,CATSDLPSRSSYNEQFF
.,.,TRBV6-1,TRBJ2-7,TGTGCCAGCAGTGAAGCGCTCCAGTTCGAGCAGTACTTC,CASSEALQFEQYF
once,TRBD2,TRBV18,TRBJ2-3,TGTGCCAGCTCACCATCTACTAGCGGGAGTTCCACAGATACGCAGTATTTT,CASSPSTSGSSTDTQYF
.,.,TRBV11-2,TRBJ2-3,TGTGCCAGCAGCTTAGGCGGAGGGTCCGGTACGCAGTATTTT,CASSLGGGSGTQYF
.,TRBD2,TRBV3-1/TRBV3-2,TRBJ2-5,TGTGCCAGCAGCCAAGATCGTCTAGCGGGAGCTTGGGAGACCCAGTACTTC,CASSQDRLAGAWETQYF
once,TRBD2,TRBV9,TRBJ2-1,TGTGCCAGCAGCGTAGAGGGTCCAGGGGGTGCGGGAGGGCCTTTTGAGCAGTTCTTC,CASSVEGPGGAGGPFEQFF
.,TRBD1,TRBV7-9,TRBJ2-7,TGTGCCAGCAGCCCGACCCCGGACAGGGGAACCTACGAGCAGTACTTC,CASSPTPDRGTYEQYF
.,.,TRBV10-3,TRBJ2-6,TGTGCCATCAGTGACGGGACTGGTGGGGCCAACGTCCTGACTTTC,CAISDGTGGANVLTF
.,.,TRBV28,TRBJ1-2,TGTGCCAGCTTACCAGGGGCGACTAACTATGGCTACACCTTC,CASLPGATNYGYTF
.,TRBD2,TRBV30,TRBJ2-3,TGTGCCTGGAGTGTACTAGCGGGAGGGCCGAGAGATACGCAGTATTTT,CAWSVLAGGPRDTQYF